The 30 T cell receptor beta chains in this list originate from one sample, sequenced in a study of blood T cell repertoires in COVID-19. This table comes from immunoSEQ multiplex PCR, and its TCRdb copy is limited to in-frame clones, with some not included. This table holds roughly 29,000 clones, 87% found once. The sample was peripheral blood. These receptor sequences come from a human donor in a cohort sampled during active COVID-19.

The chain joins TRBV6-5 to TRBJ2-1; 9 bases fit TRBD2. The CDR3 is 15 amino acids. Per germline, CDR1 MNHEY and CDR2 SVGAGI. J lost 3 bases, V lost 8 bases, and 8 bases had no gene match. The CDR3 region is CASSELAGIYNEQFF. Here the CDR3 DNA reads TGTGCCAGCTCAGAGCTAGCGGGGATCTACAATGAGCAGTTCTTC.

The chain combines TRBV5-6 with TRBJ1-1, with D possibly matching TRBD1 (5 bases). Germline assignment: CDR1 SGHDT and CDR2 YYEEEE. The CDR3 loop spans 16 amino acids. V lost 0 bases and J lost 4, with 16 bases in between. The CDR3 sequence is CASSLGRVVLGTEAFF. For the CDR3, the DNA is TGTGCCAGCAGCTTGGGCAGGGTGGTCCTCGGCACTGAAGCTTTCTTT.

This clone was observed a single time. V usage is TRBV5-4 and J usage is TRBJ1-1, with D perhaps matching TRBD1 (6 bases). CDR1 and CDR2 from the germline V gene are SGHNT and YYREEE (reference sequence). Trimming stripped 5 bases from V and 4 bases from J, with 9 bases between. The CDR3 has 12 residues. The CDR3 nucleotides are TGTGCCAGCAGTCTGGACAGCACTGAAGCTTTCTTT. Protein: CASSLDSTEAFF.

The genes are TRBV3-1 (or the pseudogene TRBV3-2) and TRBJ2-7, with 7 bases identical to TRBD2. The CDR3 sequence is 14 residues long. The junction had 12 bases not matched to a gene; V was cut back by 10 bases and J by 3 bases. Per germline, CDR1 LGHDT and CDR2 YNNKEL (reference sequence). The CDR3 DNA sequence: TGTGCCACCGGGAAAGCGGGGTCAGGCTACGAGCAGTACTTC. It encodes CATGKAGSGYEQYF.

This clone was seen just once. The rearrangement joins TRBV3-1 (or the pseudogene TRBV3-2) to TRBJ1-6; no clear D. Per the germline V gene, CDR1 is LGHDT and CDR2 is YNNKEL (reference sequence). The CDR3 consists of 14 residues. V dropped 1 base and J dropped 6 bases, with 7 bases sitting between them. The CDR3 loop reads CASSQVQINSPLHF. CDR3 bases: TGTGCCAGCAGCCAAGTTCAGATTAATTCACCCCTCCACTTT.

The chain links TRBV12-3 or TRBV12-4 to TRBJ1-1; 10 bases fit TRBD1. The V segment lost 4 bases and the J segment 11 bases; nucleotides outside the gene matches: 7. The CDR3 is made up of 13 amino acids. CDR3 in DNA: TGTGCCAGCAGTTACCGGGACAGGGGTGGCGCTTTCTTT. Encoded protein: CASSYRDRGGAFF.

The chain has TRBV12-3 or TRBV12-4 and TRBJ2-1, with D perhaps TRBD2 (6 bases). The CDR3 has 11 residues. V lost 4 bases and J lost 10, with 8 bases in between. CDR3 nucleotides: TGTGCCAGCAGTTCAGGAGGGGAGCAGTTCTTC. This gives the protein CASSSGGEQFF.

This clone was counted only a few times. The rearrangement uses TRBV30 and TRBJ1-6, with D maybe TRBD1 (6 bases). Germline CDR1 reads GTSNPN; CDR2 reads SVGIG (reference sequence). This CDR3 has 13 residues. Trimming left V 4 bases short and J 5 bases short, with 9 bases between. CDR3 bases: TGTGCCTGGACCGGACAGAATAATTCACCCCTCCACTTT. It is translated as CAWTGQNNSPLHF.

The chain carries TRBV29-1 and TRBJ2-1; possible D gene TRBD1, 6 bases. Germline-derived CDR1 and CDR2 are SQVTM and ANQGSEA. With 3 bases removed from V and 7 bases from J, the gap between germline ends came to 13 bases. The CDR3 runs to 13 residues. The CDR3 DNA reads TGCAGCGTTGACGCCCCAGGGGTTAATGAGCAGTTCTTC. Protein sequence: CSVDAPGVNEQFF.

The rearrangement uses TRBV6-2 or TRBV6-3 and TRBJ1-1; D is unclear. Germline V gene data show CDR1 as MNHEY and CDR2 as SVGEGT. The CDR3 sequence is 12 residues long. The V end lost 4 bases, the J end lost 8 bases, and 11 bases lay between the germline ends. The DNA for the CDR3 is TGTGCCAGCAGTTCCCCCCCTTTGGAAGCTTTCTTT. This codes for CASSSPPLEAFF.

This clone was seen a single time. J is TRBJ2-1 and V is TRBV15, with D perhaps TRBD1 (11 bases). Germline V lookup: CDR1 LNHNV, CDR2 YYDKDF (reference sequence). CDR3 size: 19 residues. V lost 6 bases and J 3 bases, leaving 27 bases between the germline ends. CDR3 protein: CATRPYGQGASGGYNEQFF. CDR3 bases: TGTGCCACCAGGCCTTATGGACAGGGGGCTAGCGGGGGCTACAATGAGCAGTTCTTC. Variable domain in full (rest from reference TRBV15 and TRBJ2-1): DAMVIQNPRYQVTQFGKPVTLSCSQTLNHNVMYWYQQKSSQAPKLLFHYYDKDFNNEADTPDNFQSRRPNTSFCFLDIRSPGLGDTAMYLCATRPYGQGASGGYNEQFFGPGTRLTVL.

J is TRBJ2-7 and V is TRBV19; the D gene is possibly TRBD1 (5 bases). This CDR3 has 13 amino acids. Trimming removed 6 bases at V and 6 bases at J, with 15 bases between. Germline CDR1 and CDR2: LNHDA and SQIVND (reference sequence). The CDR3 DNA is TGTGCCAGTAGCGTGACCCTAGGGGTCGAGCAGTACTTC. Amino acids: CASSVTLGVEQYF. The full variable domain, in which reference TRBV19 and TRBJ2-7 provide the parts outside the CDR3, is DGGITQSPKYLFRKEGQNVTLSCEQNLNHDAMYWYRQDPGQGLRLIYYSQIVNDFQKGDIAEGYSVSREKKESFPLTVTSAQKNPTAFYLCASSVTLGVEQYFGPGTRLTVT.

The chain couples TRBV19 to TRBJ2-5; TRBD1 matches 9 bases. Germline CDR1 is LNHDA and CDR2 is SQIVND (reference sequence). This CDR3 spans 14 amino acids. The junction had 8 bases not matched to a gene; V was cut back by 10 bases and J by 2 bases. The CDR3 reads CATSTGGIQETQYF. DNA for the CDR3: TGTGCCACCTCGACAGGGGGAATTCAAGAGACCCAGTACTTC.

This clone was seen a handful of times. A read error may account for a junction end that differs from germline. CDR3 loop: CASSLGGGVGVDTQYF. The CDR3, as DNA: TGTGCTAGCAGCTTAGGCGGCGGGGTAGGAGTAGATACGCAGTATTTT. J is TRBJ2-3 and V is TRBV7-7, with D tentatively TRBD2 (6 bases). The germline V gene has CDR1 SSHAT and CDR2 FNYEAQ (reference sequence). The CDR3 covers 16 residues.

The rearrangement uses TRBV19 and TRBJ2-6; 8 bases are a match to TRBD1. The CDR3 has 18 residues. Germline values: CDR1 LNHDA, CDR2 SQIVND (reference sequence). V shed 3 bases and J 0 bases; nucleotides not matched to a gene: 7. CDR3 in amino acids: CASSMGDRRGSGANVLTF. For the CDR3, the DNA is TGTGCCAGTAGTATGGGGGACAGGAGAGGCTCTGGGGCCAACGTCCTGACTTTC. Looking up the rest from reference TRBV19 and TRBJ2-6 gives the full variable domain: DGGITQSPKYLFRKEGQNVTLSCEQNLNHDAMYWYRQDPGQGLRLIYYSQIVNDFQKGDIAEGYSVSREKKESFPLTVTSAQKNPTAFYLCASSMGDRRGSGANVLTFGAGSRLTVL.

The chain couples TRBV9 to TRBJ2-1; D might be TRBD2 (5 bases). The CDR3 consists of 12 residues. Germline V gene lookup returns CDR1 SGDLS and CDR2 YYNGEE. V was clipped by 4 bases and J by 7 bases, with 9 bases between them. In DNA form, the CDR3 reads TGTGCCAGCAGCCTGGCGGGTAATGAGCAGTTCTTC. It is translated as CASSLAGNEQFF.

The chain employs TRBV12-3 or TRBV12-4 and TRBJ1-1, with D hard to call. V was clipped by 3 bases and J by 3 bases, with 5 bases between them. This CDR3 is 12 amino acids long. The CDR3 region has the DNA TGTGCCAGCAGTTTCAGTGACACTGAAGCTTTCTTT. The encoded protein is CASSFSDTEAFF.

The chain joins TRBV19 to TRBJ2-7; no definite D call. Germline loops: CDR1 LNHDA, CDR2 SQIVND (reference sequence). The CDR3 length is 16 residues. The V end was cut by 1 base, the J end by 0 bases, with 13 bases between. Here the CDR3 reads CASSIGSALDSYEQYF. The DNA for the CDR3 is TGTGCCAGTAGTATAGGTTCGGCCCTAGACTCCTACGAGCAGTACTTC.

This clone was recorded a few times. J is TRBJ2-2 and V is TRBV29-1; 7 nucleotides match TRBD1. The CDR3 length is 15 residues. Looked up from germline, CDR1 is SQVTM and CDR2 is ANQGSEA. Trimming took 1 base from V and 6 from J; bases not matched to a gene: 8. CDR3: CSVEVSFTGAGELFF. The CDR3 DNA follows: TGCAGCGTTGAAGTCTCTTTCACAGGGGCCGGGGAGCTGTTTTTT.

The V call is TRBV6-1, the J call TRBJ2-7; 7 bases align to TRBD2. The V gene's germline CDR1 is MNHNS and CDR2 SASEGT. Trimming cost V 1 base and J 0 bases; bases outside gene matches: 9. The CDR3 totals 17 residues. The chain's CDR3 is CASSEGGRSGTSYEQYF. The CDR3 bases are TGTGCCAGCAGTGAAGGCGGTAGAAGCGGGACCTCCTACGAGCAGTACTTC.

The V gene is TRBV12-3 or TRBV12-4, the J gene TRBJ2-7; no firm D call. V gave up 5 bases and J gave up 2 bases, with 7 bases separating them. The CDR3 runs to 12 residues. CDR3 sequence (DNA): TGTGCCAGCAGTCCCGCAGCCTACGAGCAGTACTTC. Encoded protein: CASSPAAYEQYF.

This clone appeared once. The V and J genes are TRBV6-6 and TRBJ2-1; tentatively, D is TRBD1 (6 bases). This CDR3 comprises 15 residues. V shed 5 bases and J shed 6 bases, with 17 bases lying between them. The germline V gene has CDR1 MNHNY and CDR2 SVGAGI (reference sequence). In nucleotides, the CDR3 is TGTGCCAGCAGTCCGACGACAACAGGGACCAATGAGCAGTTCTTC. Its protein product is CASSPTTTGTNEQFF.

This rearrangement joins TRBV5-4 to TRBJ1-2; 11 bases align to TRBD1. V shed 4 bases and J 4 bases; nucleotides not matched to a gene: 6. This CDR3 spans 15 amino acids. Germline-derived CDR1 and CDR2 are SGHNT and YYREEE (reference sequence). The CDR3 is CASSADRGHLYGYTF. CDR3 in DNA: TGTGCCAGCAGCGCGGACAGGGGGCACCTCTATGGCTACACCTTC.

The chain employs TRBV7-9 and TRBJ2-1; the match to TRBD1 covers 7 bases. V gave up 4 bases and J gave up 7 bases; unmatched junction bases: 7. Germline CDR1 is SEHNR and CDR2 is FQNEAQ (reference sequence). CDR3 length: 14 amino acids. CDR3 region: CASSSGQSINEQFF. CDR3 nucleotides: TGTGCCAGCAGCTCGGGACAGTCGATTAATGAGCAGTTCTTC. Filled out from reference TRBV7-9 and TRBJ2-1, the complete variable domain reads DTGVSQNPRHKITKRGQNVTFRCDPISEHNRLYWYRQTLGQGPEFLTYFQNEAQLEKSRLLSDRFSAERPKGSFSTLEIQRTEQGDSAMYLCASSSGQSINEQFFGPGTRLTVL.

The chain recombines TRBV7-3 with TRBJ2-7, with 9 bases matching TRBD1. The CDR3 is 13 amino acids. V was clipped by 5 bases and J by 6 bases; unmatched bases: 5. Germline V gene lookup returns CDR1 SGHTA and CDR2 FQGTGA. CDR3: CASSAGTGTEQYF. CDR3 DNA sequence: TGTGCCAGCAGCGCAGGGACAGGGACCGAGCAGTACTTC. The full variable domain, with the rest looked up from reference TRBV7-3 and TRBJ2-7, is GAGVSQTPSNKVTEKGKYVELRCDPISGHTALYWYRQSLGQGPEFLIYFQGTGAADDSGLPNDRFFAVRPEGSVSTLKIQRTERGDSAVYLCASSAGTGTEQYFGPGTRLTVT.

The chain employs TRBV24-1 and TRBJ2-7, with D possibly TRBD2 on 6 matching bases. V was clipped by 3 bases and J by 4 bases, with 6 bases between them. CDR1 and CDR2 from the germline V gene are KGHDR and SFDVKD. The CDR3 has 12 amino acids. The CDR3 DNA is TGTGCCACCAGTGATGGAGGGTACGAGCAGTACTTC. Protein: CATSDGGYEQYF.

V and J are TRBV12-3 or TRBV12-4 and TRBJ1-5, with D unresolved. The CDR3 runs to 13 residues. Between the trimmed V and J ends, which lost 2 bases and 7 bases, there was a span of 9 bases. CDR3 protein: CASSLKRSQPQHF. The DNA of the CDR3 is TGTGCCAGCAGTTTAAAGCGTTCGCAGCCCCAGCATTTT.

The V and J genes are TRBV6-5 and TRBJ2-3; TRBD2 matches at 8 bases. V was clipped by 0 bases and J by 7 bases; unmatched bases: 3. The germline V gene has CDR1 MNHEY and CDR2 SVGAGI. This CDR3 is 14 amino acids long. CDR3 loop: CASSYSGLENTQYF. Here the CDR3 DNA reads TGTGCCAGCAGTTACTCGGGACTAGAAAATACGCAGTATTTT.

This chain joins TRBV10-3 and TRBJ2-1; 8 bases line up with TRBD2. With V trimmed by 4 bases and J by 3 bases, 5 bases remained unmatched. CDR1 and CDR2 (germline): ENHRY, SYGVKD. The CDR3 contains 15 residues. The CDR3, as DNA: TGTGCCATCAGTGGAGCTAGCGGGCACTACAATGAGCAGTTCTTC. Encoded protein: CAISGASGHYNEQFF.

The chain employs TRBV27 and TRBJ2-5; the D gene is possibly TRBD1 (6 bases). The V gene's germline CDR1 is MNHEY and CDR2 SMNVEV (reference sequence). CDR3 length: 16 residues. Trimming stripped 6 bases from V and 2 bases from J, with 19 bases between. The CDR3 coding sequence is TGTGCCAGCAGACGCCTGACAGGAGCGATACAAGAGACCCAGTACTTC. Translating it yields CASRRLTGAIQETQYF.